The 11 T cell receptor beta chains listed next were all sequenced from one sample in a study of shared clonotypes between healthy human individuals. The assay was immunoSEQ multiplex PCR, and TCRdb's table has in-frame clones only and misses some. The sample yields fewer than 400,000 clones, around 74% seen once. The sequenced sample was memory CD4+ T cells sorted from blood. Subset noted: CD45RA-negative fraction. These receptor sequences come from a young man in good health.

V gene TRBV5-5 combines with J gene TRBJ2-7; TRBD1 agrees at 7 bases. The CDR3 loop spans 15 amino acids. Germline V gene data show CDR1 as SGHKS and CDR2 as YYEKEE (reference sequence). After removal of 2 bases from V and 0 bases from J, the junction contained 5 bases not matched to a gene. CDR3 residues: CASSLNRGFSYEQYF. The CDR3 nucleotides read TGTGCCAGCAGCTTAAACAGGGGTTTCTCCTACGAGCAGTACTTC.

J is TRBJ1-1 and V is TRBV6-5; possible D gene TRBD1, 5 bases. V dropped 7 bases and J dropped 1 base, with 10 bases sitting between them. This CDR3 spans 13 amino acids. Germline CDR1 and CDR2: MNHEY and SVGAGI. In DNA, the CDR3 is TGTGCCAGCACCTGGGGGGGGAACACTGAAGCTTTCTTT. Translation gives CASTWGGNTEAFF.

This clone has more than one count but fewer than ten. V usage is TRBV5-4 and J usage is TRBJ2-7; 13 nucleotides align to TRBD2. Germline CDR1 SGHNT, CDR2 YYREEE (reference sequence). The CDR3 has 17 residues. V shed 7 bases and J 0 bases; nucleotides not matched to a gene: 10. The CDR3 loop reads CASGQVGLAGISYEQYF. The CDR3 coding sequence is TGTGCCAGCGGTCAGGTGGGACTAGCGGGAATCTCCTACGAGCAGTACTTC.

This rearrangement joins TRBV18 to TRBJ2-6; 11 nucleotides agree with TRBD1. CDR1 and CDR2 from the germline V gene are KGHSH and LQKENI. The CDR3 runs to 17 residues. Unmatched junction bases numbered 5, after V lost 3 bases and J lost 4 bases. The CDR3 region has the DNA TGTGCCAGCTCACCGCCAGGACAGGGGGCAGGGGCCAACGTCCTGACTTTC. This sequence encodes CASSPPGQGAGANVLTF.

This clone was seen more than once but under ten times. The rearrangement joins TRBV27 to TRBJ1-2; D is possibly TRBD1 (5 bases). The CDR3 contains 17 residues. The germline V and J ends were trimmed by 8 bases and 0 bases, with 22 bases remaining between them. Germline V gene sequence: CDR1 MNHEY, CDR2 SMNVEV (reference sequence). This CDR3 is CASGGGVAADTNYGYTF. For the CDR3, the DNA is TGTGCCAGCGGGGGTGGGGTGGCCGCCGATACTAACTATGGCTACACCTTC.

A single count supports this clone. The V and J genes are TRBV2 and TRBJ2-1; D gene uncertain. The CDR3 extends over 11 amino acids. CDR1 SNHLY and CDR2 FYNNEI come from the germline V gene. With 6 bases removed from V and 8 bases from J, the gap between germline ends came to 8 bases. This CDR3 is CASRVGYEQFF. In DNA, the CDR3 is TGTGCCAGCAGGGTGGGCTATGAGCAGTTCTTC.

J is TRBJ2-2 and V is TRBV7-2; 7 bases are shared with TRBD1. Germline V CDR1 and CDR2: SGHTA, FQGNSA. V lost 5 bases to trimming and J lost 5 bases; unmatched junction nucleotides: 2. The CDR3 contains 13 residues. DNA for the CDR3: TGTGCCAGCAGCGAGGGACAGACCGGGGAGCTGTTTTTT. Protein product: CASSEGQTGELFF.

The CDR3 DNA is TGTGCCAGCAGCCAAGATTTGTTGGGCGACAGGTACACTGAAGCTTTCTTT. This encodes CASSQDLLGDRYTEAFF. The V call is TRBV4-2, the J call TRBJ1-1; a possible D gene is TRBD1 (6 bases). The V end lost 0 bases, the J end lost 3 bases, and 17 bases lay between the germline ends. The CDR3 has 17 amino acids. The germline gives CDR1 LGHNA, CDR2 YNFKEQ.

The chain's CDR3 is CSVYGTSRGDTQYF. The DNA for the CDR3 is TGCAGCGTTTACGGGACTTCCAGAGGAGATACGCAGTATTTT. The rearrangement links TRBV29-1 to TRBJ2-3, with D possibly matching TRBD2 (6 bases). The V gene lost 5 bases and the J gene lost 5 bases, with 17 bases spanning the gap. The CDR3 totals 14 residues. Germline V gene sequence: CDR1 SQVTM, CDR2 ANQGSEA.

This clone was counted ten times or more. The rearrangement links TRBV27 to TRBJ1-5, with 8 bases that match TRBD1. This CDR3 is built from 15 residues. The junction had 9 bases not matched to a gene; V was cut back by 6 bases and J by 5 bases. Germline V gives CDR1 MNHEY, CDR2 SMNVEV (reference sequence). CDR3 sequence reads: CASRIGTGPYQPQHF. CDR3 coding DNA: TGTGCCAGCAGGATAGGGACAGGCCCCTATCAGCCCCAGCATTTT.

The gene calls are TRBV18 and TRBJ1-2; D is undetermined. V gave up 4 bases and J gave up 4 bases, with 16 bases separating them. The CDR3 is made up of 15 amino acids. The V gene's germline CDR1 is KGHSH and CDR2 LQKENI. The CDR3: CASSLRRDLSYGYTF. CDR3 coding DNA: TGTGCCAGCTCACTTCGAAGAGACCTGAGCTATGGCTACACCTTC.